The 8 T cell receptor beta chains below all came from one sample that was sequenced in a study of blood T cell repertoires in COVID-19. Generated by immunoSEQ multiplex PCR, the TCRdb table keeps only in-frame clones and is missing some. This table has 70,000 to 95,000 clones, around 85% appearing once. The specimen sequenced was peripheral blood. Receptors originate from an elderly man with active or convalescent COVID-19.

The chain combines TRBV19 with TRBJ1-3; D is unclear. From germline, CDR1 is LNHDA and CDR2 SQIVND (reference sequence). V lost 7 bases to trimming and J lost 0 bases, with 10 bases between them. The CDR3 is made up of 14 amino acids. CDR3 DNA sequence: TGTGCCAGTACCCTGGGGAGCTCTGGAAACACCATATATTTT. This codes for CASTLGSSGNTIYF.

The chain uses TRBV10-1 and TRBJ1-1, with D maybe TRBD1 (5 bases). Germline V gives CDR1 WNHNN, CDR2 SYGVQD (reference sequence). The CDR3 has 15 amino acids. Trimming removed 6 bases at V and 1 base at J, with 15 bases between. DNA for the CDR3: TGCGCCAGCAGCCTCGGTGGAGGGGCGAACACTGAAGCTTTCTTT. Its translation: CASSLGGGANTEAFF.

DNA for the CDR3: TGTGCCAGTAGTTGGCTTTTAGCCAAAAACATTCAGTACTTC. Protein sequence: CASSWLLAKNIQYF. This chain connects TRBV19 to TRBJ2-4; D gene uncertain. V was cut by 5 bases and J by 0 bases, with 8 bases left in between. This CDR3 has 14 amino acids. Germline lookup yields CDR1 LNHDA and CDR2 SQIVND (reference sequence). The whole variable domain, filled in from reference TRBV19 and TRBJ2-4, reads DGGITQSPKYLFRKEGQNVTLSCEQNLNHDAMYWYRQDPGQGLRLIYYSQIVNDFQKGDIAEGYSVSREKKESFPLTVTSAQKNPTAFYLCASSWLLAKNIQYFGAGTRLSVL.

This clone showed up just once. The J gene is TRBJ1-1, the V gene TRBV5-1; 8 bases are a match to TRBD1. Germline loops: CDR1 SGHRS, CDR2 YFSETQ. The CDR3 loop spans 16 amino acids. Losses at the gene ends were 2 bases for V and 0 bases for J; bases not matched to a gene: 6. The CDR3 nucleotides are TGCGCCAGCAGCTTAAGGACAGGGACGATGAACACTGAAGCTTTCTTT. It codes for CASSLRTGTMNTEAFF. The full variable domain, its missing parts supplied by reference TRBV5-1 and TRBJ1-1, is KAGVTQTPRYLIKTRGQQVTLSCSPISGHRSVSWYQQTPGQGLQFLFEYFSETQRNKGNFPGRFSGRQFSNSRSEMNVSTLELGDSALYLCASSLRTGTMNTEAFFGQGTRLTVV.

The genes are TRBV9 and TRBJ2-1; 11 bases are a match to TRBD2. The CDR3 covers 15 residues. V was pared by 2 bases and J by 10 bases, with 8 bases of the junction left unmatched. Germline V gene lookup returns CDR1 SGDLS and CDR2 YYNGEE. The CDR3: CASSVELAGVGEQFF. The CDR3 DNA follows: TGTGCCAGCAGCGTTGAACTAGCGGGAGTTGGGGAGCAGTTCTTC. Variable domain in full (rest from reference TRBV9 and TRBJ2-1): DSGVTQTPKHLITATGQRVTLRCSPRSGDLSVYWYQQSLDQGLQFLIQYYNGEERAKGNILERFSAQQFPDLHSELNLSSLELGDSALYFCASSVELAGVGEQFFGPGTRLTVL.

This clone was picked up a small number of times. The chain has TRBV27 and TRBJ2-3; 10 bases are shared with TRBD2. The J segment lost 1 base and the V segment lost 4 bases, leaving 2 bases of the junction unmatched. The germline gives CDR1 MNHEY, CDR2 SMNVEV (reference sequence). The CDR3 covers 15 residues. This CDR3 is CASSYGTSGTDTQYF. DNA for the CDR3: TGTGCCAGCAGTTACGGGACTAGCGGCACAGATACGCAGTATTTT.

The V gene is TRBV5-1, the J gene TRBJ1-2; a weak D match, TRBD1 (5 bases). The V end was cut by 1 base, the J end by 7 bases, with 8 bases between. The CDR3 loop spans 12 amino acids. Germline V gives CDR1 SGHRS, CDR2 YFSETQ. This CDR3 is CASSLLGVGYTF. DNA of the CDR3: TGCGCCAGCAGCTTGTTAGGGGTTGGCTACACCTTC. Variable domain in full (rest from reference TRBV5-1 and TRBJ1-2): KAGVTQTPRYLIKTRGQQVTLSCSPISGHRSVSWYQQTPGQGLQFLFEYFSETQRNKGNFPGRFSGRQFSNSRSEMNVSTLELGDSALYLCASSLLGVGYTFGSGTRLTVV.

The gene calls are TRBV6-1 and TRBJ1-2; D gene uncertain. The CDR3 is 14 residues long. Trimming took off 0 bases at V and 4 bases at J, with 9 bases between the two ends. CDR1 and CDR2 (germline): MNHNS, SASEGT. The CDR3 is CASSEAQAVYGYTF. CDR3 in DNA: TGTGCCAGCAGTGAAGCCCAGGCCGTCTATGGCTACACCTTC.